The present TCR beta chain was sequenced within a study of blood T cell repertoires in COVID-19. For the study at large: Collection of acute and convalescent COVID-19 samples took place in the United States, Italy and Spain. The analysed material was cDNA or gDNA that came from T cells, B-cell-depleted T cells, or PBMCs.

The protocol was immunoSEQ multiplex PCR, while the TCRdb copy is restricted to in-frame clones and leaves out a portion. The data show roughly 190,000 clones, about four fifths seen once. The Seattle patients, enrolled during active infection, were followed longitudinally. Sequencing input: peripheral blood. This receptor was taken from a woman aged 35 to 49 with COVID-19, enrolled during active disease.

CDR3 bases: TGTGCCAGCAGCGCTCCTGGGACAGTGGCGGAAGCTTTCTTT. Translated, it gives CASSAPGTVAEAFF. The chain carries TRBV6-5 and TRBJ1-1; 7 bases align to TRBD1. J lost 8 bases, V lost 6 bases, and 12 bases had no gene match. The CDR3 loop spans 14 amino acids. Germline V lookup: CDR1 MNHEY, CDR2 SVGAGI.